The entry below describes one T cell receptor beta chain. Antigen specificity is unknown. The junction differs from germline at one of its ends, possibly a read error. Different DNA sequences within this sample yield the same CDR3. Healthy bone marrow donors made up the cohort. The germline V gene has CDR1 SNHLY and CDR2 FYNNEI. The CDR3 length is 19 residues. These data are taken from a study of cytomegalovirus exposure and HLA in healthy donors. PCR used 60 Vbeta primers and 13 Jbeta primers. Here immunoSEQ multiplex PCR was the method, and the copy in TCRdb shows in-frame clones only, minus some. The data hold some 200,000 clones, with over 70% observed a single time. The study, taken as a whole, reports: Prior analysis indicated that the majority of TCR beta V segments exhibited productivity approximately 87% or approximately 30% of the time.

The rearrangement joins TRBV2 to TRBJ1-6; 7 bases line up with TRBD1. Sequencing input: PBMCs. The source of this sequence is a woman aged 25 to 39 in good health and CMV-seronegative. This CDR3 is CASSEWEDRVLYYNSPLHF. CDR3 in DNA: TGTGCCAGCAGTGAATGGGAAGACAGGGTCCTTTATTATAATTCACCCCTTCACTTT.